One and the same sample provided the 23 T cell receptor beta chains below, sequenced in a study of T cell responses to AZD1222 COVID-19 vaccine. The assay was immunoSEQ multiplex PCR, and TCRdb's table has in-frame clones only and misses some. Found here are around 130,000 clones, 85% to 90% of them singletons; the top ten hold approximately 2.9%. Sequencing was performed on peripheral blood, taken 28 days after the second AZD1222 dose. These receptors were obtained from an adult who received the AZD1222 COVID-19 vaccine.

This chain connects TRBV2 to TRBJ2-3, with no clear D. Trimming shortened V by 6 bases and J by 3 bases, and 7 bases separated the two germline ends. This CDR3 region has 12 residues. The germline V gene has CDR1 SNHLY and CDR2 FYNNEI. In nucleotides, the CDR3 is TGTGCCAGCAGACCAGGAACAGATACGCAGTATTTT. Its translation is CASRPGTDTQYF.

The V gene is TRBV28, the J gene TRBJ2-7; D may match TRBD1 or TRBD2 (6 bases each). This CDR3 region has 18 residues. Between the trimmed V and J ends, which lost 8 bases and 2 bases, there was a span of 28 bases. Germline-derived CDR1 and CDR2 are MDHEN and SYDVKM. The CDR3 coding sequence is TGTGCCAGCCCTTTAACCCCCCCCCGGAGGGGGGCCCCCTACGAGCAGTACTTC. Translating gives CASPLTPPRRGAPYEQYF.

The rearrangement uses TRBV19 and TRBJ1-2, with TRBD1 matching 8 bases. The germline V gene has CDR1 LNHDA and CDR2 SQIVND (reference sequence). CDR3 length: 14 amino acids. V was pared by 4 bases and J by 3 bases, with 4 bases of the junction left unmatched. This CDR3 reads CASSTQGAYYGYTF. DNA of the CDR3: TGTGCCAGTAGTACCCAGGGGGCGTACTATGGCTACACCTTC.

The chain recombines TRBV27 with TRBJ2-7; possible D gene TRBD1, 6 bases. The CDR3 contains 14 residues. V gave up 6 bases and J gave up 0 bases, with 12 bases separating them. Germline assignment: CDR1 MNHEY and CDR2 SMNVEV (reference sequence). The CDR3 reads CASRPQGFSYEQYF. The CDR3 coding sequence is TGTGCCAGCAGGCCACAGGGATTCTCCTACGAGCAGTACTTC.

The rearrangement uses TRBV11-3 and TRBJ2-5; the D gene is possibly TRBD1 (6 bases). Germline V gene sequence: CDR1 SGHNT, CDR2 YENEEA. V shed 4 bases and J shed 7 bases, with 25 bases lying between them. CDR3 length equals 17 residues. CDR3 nucleotide sequence: TGTGCCAGCAGCTCAGGGGCTACAGCGGCTCCGGGTGGGACCCAGTACTTC. It is translated as CASSSGATAAPGGTQYF. Based on the CDR3 plus reference TRBV11-3 and TRBJ2-5, the full variable domain is EAGVVQSPRYKIIEKKQPVAFWCNPISGHNTLYWYLQNLGQGPELLIRYENEEAVDDSQLPKDRFSAERLKGVDSTLKIQPAELGDSAVYLCASSSGATAAPGGTQYFGPGTRLLVL.

The CDR3 spells CASSQVVAGREKLFF. The CDR3 nucleotides are TGTGCCAGCAGCCAAGTGGTGGCAGGGAGGGAAAAACTGTTTTTT. The V gene is TRBV14, the J gene TRBJ1-4; the D gene is possibly TRBD1 (5 bases). V was pared by 1 base and J by 8 bases, with 14 bases between. CDR1 and CDR2 from the germline V gene are SGHDN and FVKESK. The CDR3 contains 15 residues.

J is TRBJ1-2 and V is TRBV4-3, with 7 bases that match TRBD1. Germline V gene sequence: CDR1 LGHNA, CDR2 YSLEER. The J segment lost 8 bases and the V segment lost 4 bases, leaving 16 bases of the junction unmatched. The CDR3 contains 16 residues. CDR3 sequence reads: CASSRDREVAGGGYTF. CDR3 DNA sequence: TGCGCCAGCAGCCGAGACAGGGAGGTGGCAGGAGGAGGCTACACCTTC.

The chain has TRBV19 and TRBJ1-1, with D maybe TRBD1 (5 bases). Trimming removed 5 bases from V and 1 base from J, with 17 bases in between. Germline V gene sequence: CDR1 LNHDA, CDR2 SQIVND (reference sequence). This CDR3 spans 16 amino acids. The CDR3 here is CASSVQFQGWNTEAFF. The CDR3 DNA reads as TGTGCCAGTAGTGTACAATTCCAGGGTTGGAACACTGAAGCTTTCTTT.

This clone was detected once. The V call is TRBV3-1 (or the pseudogene TRBV3-2), the J call TRBJ1-1, with 7 bases fitting TRBD1. This CDR3 comprises 12 residues. V lost 6 bases, J lost 7 bases, and 5 bases stayed unmatched. In germline, CDR1 is LGHDT, CDR2 YNNKEL (reference sequence). DNA of the CDR3: TGTGCCAGCAGGCTCCGACAGGGTGAAGCTTTCTTT. Protein: CASRLRQGEAFF.

The chain recombines TRBV9 with TRBJ1-2; D is undetermined. This CDR3 has 13 amino acids. Trimming removed 0 bases at V and 7 bases at J, with 10 bases between. The germline V gene has CDR1 SGDLS and CDR2 YYNGEE. The CDR3 protein is CASSVDPRGGYTF. CDR3 in DNA: TGTGCCAGCAGCGTAGATCCCCGAGGTGGCTACACCTTC. Supplemented by reference TRBV9 and TRBJ1-2, the full variable domain reads DSGVTQTPKHLITATGQRVTLRCSPRSGDLSVYWYQQSLDQGLQFLIQYYNGEERAKGNILERFSAQQFPDLHSELNLSSLELGDSALYFCASSVDPRGGYTFGSGTRLTVV.

This rearrangement joins TRBV4-3 to TRBJ1-1; 7 bases align to TRBD1. CDR1 is LGHNA and CDR2 is YSLEER in the germline V gene. This CDR3 spans 14 amino acids. Losses at the gene ends were 4 bases for V and 2 bases for J; bases not matched to a gene: 4. The CDR3 DNA reads as TGCGCCAGCAGCCCCGGGACAGTTAACACTGAAGCTTTCTTT. Residues: CASSPGTVNTEAFF.

The CDR3 loop reads CASRTTGPTEAFF. The CDR3, as DNA: TGTGCCAGCAGGACCACAGGGCCCACTGAAGCTTTCTTT. This chain joins TRBV2 and TRBJ1-1, with D possibly TRBD1 on 6 matching bases. Germline V gives CDR1 SNHLY, CDR2 FYNNEI. The CDR3 is made up of 13 amino acids. The V end lost 6 bases, the J end lost 4 bases, and 12 bases lay between the germline ends.

This clone has a handful of counts. The chain uses TRBV7-6 and TRBJ2-3; D gene ambiguous. Trimming took off 1 base at V and 1 base at J, with 12 bases between the two ends. The length of the CDR3 is 16 residues. Looked up from germline, CDR1 is SGHVS and CDR2 is FNYEAQ. CDR3 in amino acids: CASSLGLGGGTDTQYF. In DNA form, the CDR3 reads TGTGCCAGCAGCTTAGGTCTAGGCGGTGGCACAGATACGCAGTATTTT.

This clone was counted ten times or more. This rearrangement joins TRBV7-9 to TRBJ1-2, with 8 bases fitting TRBD1. This CDR3 spans 14 amino acids. Looked up from germline, CDR1 is SEHNR and CDR2 is FQNEAQ (reference sequence). The junction had 9 bases not matched to a gene; V was cut back by 5 bases and J by 7 bases. As DNA, the CDR3 is TGTGCCAGCAGCCCCGGACAGGGTGTAGTTGGCTACACCTTC. Encoded protein: CASSPGQGVVGYTF.

This clone came up once. J is TRBJ1-1 and V is TRBV19; D not resolved. Germline CDR1 reads LNHDA; CDR2 reads SQIVND (reference sequence). V dropped 2 bases and J dropped 1 base, with 8 bases sitting between them. The CDR3 contains 14 residues. DNA of the CDR3: TGTGCCAGTAGTATATCCCCAGGGAACACTGAAGCTTTCTTT. It is translated as CASSISPGNTEAFF.

This clone was seen once. The V and J genes are TRBV6-5 and TRBJ1-6; D may be TRBD1 (5 bases). Germline V gene data show CDR1 as MNHEY and CDR2 as SVGAGI. There are 16 residues in the CDR3. V gave up 0 bases and J gave up 10 bases, with 16 bases separating them. The CDR3, as DNA: TGTGCCAGCAGTTACTCGAGAGGAGGGGAAGAATCACCCCTCCACTTT. This sequence encodes CASSYSRGGEESPLHF.

This clone has a single count. The CDR3, as DNA: TGTGCCAGCAGCTTAGGACTAGCTAGCACAGATACGCAGTATTTT. Protein product: CASSLGLASTDTQYF. V is TRBV7-2 and J is TRBJ2-3; 7 bases agree with TRBD2. Germline CDR1 and CDR2: SGHTA and FQGNSA. The CDR3 totals 15 residues. V shed 1 base and J 0 bases; nucleotides not matched to a gene: 1.

The chain carries TRBV5-1 and TRBJ1-1, with D perhaps matching TRBD1 (5 bases). CDR3 length: 15 amino acids. Trimming pared 0 bases from V and 4 bases from J, leaving 13 bases between. Per germline, CDR1 SGHRS and CDR2 YFSETQ. The CDR3 loop is CASSLVLRDGTEAFF. The DNA of the CDR3 is TGCGCCAGCAGCTTGGTCCTCAGGGATGGCACTGAAGCTTTCTTT.

The chain carries TRBV3-1 (or the pseudogene TRBV3-2) and TRBJ2-3, with TRBD1 identical over 8 bases. Trimming took 3 bases from V and 7 from J; bases not matched to a gene: 3. Germline CDR1 reads LGHDT; CDR2 reads YNNKEL (reference sequence). CDR3 length: 13 amino acids. The CDR3 sequence is CASSHRGRNTQYF. In nucleotides, the CDR3 is TGTGCCAGCAGCCACAGGGGGCGTAATACGCAGTATTTT.

V is TRBV6-2 or TRBV6-3 and J is TRBJ2-5, with a weak D call TRBD1 (6 bases). Trimming pared 3 bases from V and 1 base from J, leaving 9 bases between. The CDR3 is made up of 14 amino acids. Germline V gene sequence: CDR1 MNHEY, CDR2 SVGEGT. The CDR3 DNA sequence: TGTGCCAGCAGTTATTCAGGGGTCCAAGAGACCCAGTACTTC. Translation: CASSYSGVQETQYF.

The rearrangement joins TRBV27 to TRBJ2-2, with TRBD1 as a possible D gene (5 bases). The V end was cut by 2 bases, the J end by 0 bases, with 16 bases between. From germline, CDR1 is MNHEY and CDR2 SMNVEV (reference sequence). This CDR3 is built from 18 residues. In DNA, the CDR3 is TGTGCCAGCAGTTTAACGAGCAGGGTTATTTCGAACACCGGGGAGCTGTTTTTT. Protein product: CASSLTSRVISNTGELFF.

V and J are TRBV23-1 and TRBJ2-7; 7 bases align to TRBD1. TRBV23-1 is identified as an open reading frame with a role that is uncertain. This CDR3 region has 14 residues. Germline trimming cut 6 bases from V and 3 bases from J; bases unmatched to any gene: 8. The CDR3 protein is CASRSDRRCYEQYF. CDR3 sequence (DNA): TGCGCCAGCAGATCGGACAGGAGATGCTACGAGCAGTACTTC.

The V gene is TRBV2, the J gene TRBJ2-2; D uncertain. The germline V gene has CDR1 SNHLY and CDR2 FYNNEI. This CDR3 spans 14 amino acids. V lost 8 bases and J 0 bases, leaving 10 bases between the germline ends. The CDR3 DNA reads TGTGCCAGCCGGCCAGAATCGAACACCGGGGAGCTGTTTTTT. Its translation: CASRPESNTGELFF. The entire variable domain, with the rest obtained from reference TRBV2 and TRBJ2-2, is as follows: EPEVTQTPSHQVTQMGQEVILRCVPISNHLYFYWYRQILGQKVEFLVSFYNNEISEKSEIFDDQFSVERPDGSNFTLKIRSTKLEDSAMYFCASRPESNTGELFFGEGSRLTVL.